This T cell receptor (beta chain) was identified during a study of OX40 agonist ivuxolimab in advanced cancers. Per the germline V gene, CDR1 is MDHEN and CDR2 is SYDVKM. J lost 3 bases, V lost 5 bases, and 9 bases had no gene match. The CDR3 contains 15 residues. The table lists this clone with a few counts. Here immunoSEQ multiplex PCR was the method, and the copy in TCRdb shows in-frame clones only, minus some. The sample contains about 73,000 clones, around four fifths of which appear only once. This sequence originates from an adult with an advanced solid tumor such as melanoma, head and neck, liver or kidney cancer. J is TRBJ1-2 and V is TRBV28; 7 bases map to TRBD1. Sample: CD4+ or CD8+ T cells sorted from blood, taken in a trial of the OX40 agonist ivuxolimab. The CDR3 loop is CASSQVRGKDYGYTF. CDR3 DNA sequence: TGTGCCAGCAGTCAAGTCAGGGGGAAGGACTATGGCTACACCTTC.